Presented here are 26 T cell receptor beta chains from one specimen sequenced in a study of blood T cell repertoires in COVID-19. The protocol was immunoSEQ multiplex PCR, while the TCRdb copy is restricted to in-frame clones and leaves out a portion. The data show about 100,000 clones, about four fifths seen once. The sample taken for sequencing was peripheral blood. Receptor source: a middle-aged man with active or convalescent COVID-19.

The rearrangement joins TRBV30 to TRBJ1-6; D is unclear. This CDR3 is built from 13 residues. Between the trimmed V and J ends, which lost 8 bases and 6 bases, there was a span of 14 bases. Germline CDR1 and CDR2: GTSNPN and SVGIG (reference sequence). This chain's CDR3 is CARRPAGNSPLHF. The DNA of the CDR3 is TGTGCCCGCCGGCCCGCGGGTAATTCACCCCTCCACTTT. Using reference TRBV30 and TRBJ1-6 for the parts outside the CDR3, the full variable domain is SQTIHQWPATLVQPVGSPLSLECTVEGTSNPNLYWYRQAAGRGLQLLFYSVGIGQISSEVPQNLSASRPQDRQFILSSKKLLLSDSGFYLCARRPAGNSPLHFGNGTRLTVT.

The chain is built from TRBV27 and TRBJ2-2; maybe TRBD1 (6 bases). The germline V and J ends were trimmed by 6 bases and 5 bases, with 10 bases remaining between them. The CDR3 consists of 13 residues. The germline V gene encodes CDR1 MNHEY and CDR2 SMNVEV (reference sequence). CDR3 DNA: TGTGCCAGCAGAGAAACAGGGACCGGGGAGCTGTTTTTT. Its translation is CASRETGTGELFF.

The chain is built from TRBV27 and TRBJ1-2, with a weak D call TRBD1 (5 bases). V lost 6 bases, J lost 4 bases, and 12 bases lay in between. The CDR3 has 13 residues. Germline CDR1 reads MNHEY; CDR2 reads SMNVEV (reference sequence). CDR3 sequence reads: CASSTGGSYGYTF. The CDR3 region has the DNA TGTGCCAGCAGCACCGGGGGGTCCTATGGCTACACCTTC.

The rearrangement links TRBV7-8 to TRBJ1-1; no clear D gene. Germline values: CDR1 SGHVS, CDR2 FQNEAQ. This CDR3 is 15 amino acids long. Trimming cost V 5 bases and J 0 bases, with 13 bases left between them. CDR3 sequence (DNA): TGTGCCAGCAGCCCTCAACAGAGAATGAACACTGAAGCTTTCTTT. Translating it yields CASSPQQRMNTEAFF.

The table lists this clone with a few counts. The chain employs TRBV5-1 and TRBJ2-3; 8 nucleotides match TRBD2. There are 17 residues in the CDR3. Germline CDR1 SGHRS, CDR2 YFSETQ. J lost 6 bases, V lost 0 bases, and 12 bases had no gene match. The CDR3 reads CASSLAYSGGGEDTQYF. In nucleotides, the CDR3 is TGCGCCAGCAGCTTGGCCTACAGCGGGGGCGGAGAGGATACGCAGTATTTT. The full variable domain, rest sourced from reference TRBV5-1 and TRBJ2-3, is KAGVTQTPRYLIKTRGQQVTLSCSPISGHRSVSWYQQTPGQGLQFLFEYFSETQRNKGNFPGRFSGRQFSNSRSEMNVSTLELGDSALYLCASSLAYSGGGEDTQYFGPGTRLTVL.

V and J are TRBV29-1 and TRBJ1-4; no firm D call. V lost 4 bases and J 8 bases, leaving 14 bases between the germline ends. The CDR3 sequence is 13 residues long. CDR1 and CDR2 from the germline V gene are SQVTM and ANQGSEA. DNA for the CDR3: TGCAGCGTTGGGCGGGAGAGAGGGGAAAAACTGTTTTTT. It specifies CSVGRERGEKLFF.

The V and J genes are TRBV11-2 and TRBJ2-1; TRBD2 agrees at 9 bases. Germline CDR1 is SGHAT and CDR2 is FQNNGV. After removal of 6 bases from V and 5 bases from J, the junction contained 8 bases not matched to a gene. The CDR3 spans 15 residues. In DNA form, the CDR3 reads TGTGCCAGCAGACCCCGACTAGCGGATGACAATGAGCAGTTCTTC. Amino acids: CASRPRLADDNEQFF.

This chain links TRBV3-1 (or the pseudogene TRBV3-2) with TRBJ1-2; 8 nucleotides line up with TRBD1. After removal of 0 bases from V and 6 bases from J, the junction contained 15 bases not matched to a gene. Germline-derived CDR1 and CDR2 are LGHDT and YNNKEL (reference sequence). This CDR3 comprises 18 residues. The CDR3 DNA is TGTGCCAGCAGCCAAGAAGCGGATCGGACAGGGAAATCCGATGGCTACACCTTC. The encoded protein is CASSQEADRTGKSDGYTF.

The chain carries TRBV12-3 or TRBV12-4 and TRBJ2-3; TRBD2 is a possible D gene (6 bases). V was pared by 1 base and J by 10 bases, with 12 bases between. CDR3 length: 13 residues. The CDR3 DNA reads TGTGCCAGCAGTTTAGGACTAGTGGCCCCGCAGTATTTT. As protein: CASSLGLVAPQYF.

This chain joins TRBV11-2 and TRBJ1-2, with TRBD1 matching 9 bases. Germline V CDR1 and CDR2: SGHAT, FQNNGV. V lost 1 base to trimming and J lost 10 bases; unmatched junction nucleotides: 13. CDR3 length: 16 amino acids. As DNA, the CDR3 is TGTGCCAGCAGCTTAGGAGACCGGGACAGGGATTTTTTCTACACCTTC. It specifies CASSLGDRDRDFFYTF.

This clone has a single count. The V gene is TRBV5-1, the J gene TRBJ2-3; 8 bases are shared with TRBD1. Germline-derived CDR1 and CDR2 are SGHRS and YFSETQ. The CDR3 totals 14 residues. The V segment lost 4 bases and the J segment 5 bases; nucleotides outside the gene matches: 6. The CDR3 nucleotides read TGCGCCAGCAGCCCGAGGACAGGGCAAGATACGCAGTATTTT. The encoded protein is CASSPRTGQDTQYF.

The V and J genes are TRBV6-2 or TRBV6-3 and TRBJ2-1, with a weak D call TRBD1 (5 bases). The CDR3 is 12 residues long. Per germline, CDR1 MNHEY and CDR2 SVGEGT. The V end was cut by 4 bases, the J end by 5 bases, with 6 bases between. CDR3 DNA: TGTGCCAGCAGTTTCAGGGACAATGAGCAGTTCTTC. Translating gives CASSFRDNEQFF.

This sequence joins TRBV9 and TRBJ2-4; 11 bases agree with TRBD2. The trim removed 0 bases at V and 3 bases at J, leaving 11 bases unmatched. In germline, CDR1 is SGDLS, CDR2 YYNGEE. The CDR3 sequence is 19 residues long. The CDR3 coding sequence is TGTGCCAGCAGCGTAGCTGAGGCTAGCGGGGGGTACGGCAAAAACATTCAGTACTTC. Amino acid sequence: CASSVAEASGGYGKNIQYF.

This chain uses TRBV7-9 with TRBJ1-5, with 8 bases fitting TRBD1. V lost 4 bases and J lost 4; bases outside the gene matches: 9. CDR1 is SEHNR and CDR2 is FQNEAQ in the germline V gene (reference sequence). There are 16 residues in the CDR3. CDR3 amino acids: CASSSEWTGQNQPQHF. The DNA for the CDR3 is TGTGCCAGCAGCTCAGAATGGACAGGGCAAAATCAGCCCCAGCATTTT.

The CDR3 coding sequence is TGTGCCGGCGCCCGACAGGGGATTCAAGAGACCCAGTACTTC. Amino acids: CAGARQGIQETQYF. This chain joins TRBV2 and TRBJ2-5, with 8 positions matching TRBD1. J lost 2 bases, V lost 11 bases, and 10 bases had no gene match. The CDR3 runs 14 residues. Germline V lookup: CDR1 SNHLY, CDR2 FYNNEI.

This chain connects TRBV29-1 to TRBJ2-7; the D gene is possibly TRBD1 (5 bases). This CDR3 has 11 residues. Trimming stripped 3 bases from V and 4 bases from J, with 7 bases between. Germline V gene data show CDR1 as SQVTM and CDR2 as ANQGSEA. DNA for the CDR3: TGCAGCGTTGATAAGGGGTACGAGCAGTACTTC. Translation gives CSVDKGYEQYF.

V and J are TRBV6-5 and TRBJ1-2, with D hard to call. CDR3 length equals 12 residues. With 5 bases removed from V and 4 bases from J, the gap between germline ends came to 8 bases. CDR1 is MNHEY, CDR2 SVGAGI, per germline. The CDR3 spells CASSTGFYGYTF. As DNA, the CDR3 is TGTGCCAGCAGTACGGGATTCTATGGCTACACCTTC.

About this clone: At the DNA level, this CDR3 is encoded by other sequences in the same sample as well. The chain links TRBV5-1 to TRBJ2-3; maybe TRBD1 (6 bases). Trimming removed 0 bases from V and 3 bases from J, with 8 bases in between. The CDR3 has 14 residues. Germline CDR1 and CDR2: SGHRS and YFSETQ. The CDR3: CASSLGQETDTQYF. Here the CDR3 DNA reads TGCGCCAGCAGCTTGGGACAGGAAACAGATACGCAGTATTTT.

In DNA form, the CDR3 reads TGTGCCAGTAACCGGGACAGGGATAGCTCCTACGAGCAGTACTTC. Translation gives CASNRDRDSSYEQYF. V usage is TRBV6-5 and J usage is TRBJ2-7; 9 positions agree with TRBD1. Germline CDR1 MNHEY, CDR2 SVGAGI. The J segment lost 0 bases and the V segment lost 9 bases, leaving 9 bases of the junction unmatched. The CDR3 loop spans 15 amino acids.

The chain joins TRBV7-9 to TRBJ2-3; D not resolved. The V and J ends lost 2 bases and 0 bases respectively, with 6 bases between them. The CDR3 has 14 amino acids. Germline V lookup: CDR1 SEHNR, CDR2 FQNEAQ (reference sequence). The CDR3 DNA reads TGTGCCAGCAGCTTATCAACAAGCACAGATACGCAGTATTTT. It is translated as CASSLSTSTDTQYF.

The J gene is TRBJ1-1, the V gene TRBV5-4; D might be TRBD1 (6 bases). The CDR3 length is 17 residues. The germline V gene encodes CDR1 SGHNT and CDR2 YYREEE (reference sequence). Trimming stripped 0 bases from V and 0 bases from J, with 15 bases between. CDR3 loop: CASSLVGGGGMNTEAFF. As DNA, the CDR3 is TGTGCCAGCAGCTTGGTTGGAGGGGGGGGCATGAACACTGAAGCTTTCTTT.

As DNA, the CDR3 is TGCGCCAGCAGCCATGTCACGGGACTAGCGGGAGACAATGAGCAGTTCTTC. Translated, it gives CASSHVTGLAGDNEQFF. V and J are TRBV4-3 and TRBJ2-1; 14 positions agree with TRBD2. The CDR3 contains 17 residues. Germline V gives CDR1 LGHNA, CDR2 YSLEER. Trimming cost V 3 bases and J 5 bases; bases outside gene matches: 6.

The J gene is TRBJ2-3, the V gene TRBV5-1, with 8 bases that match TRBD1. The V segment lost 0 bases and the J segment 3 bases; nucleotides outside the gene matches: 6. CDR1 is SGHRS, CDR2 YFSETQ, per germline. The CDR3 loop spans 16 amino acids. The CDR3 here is CASSLGATGETDTQYF. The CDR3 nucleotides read TGCGCCAGCAGCTTGGGGGCGACAGGGGAGACAGATACGCAGTATTTT.

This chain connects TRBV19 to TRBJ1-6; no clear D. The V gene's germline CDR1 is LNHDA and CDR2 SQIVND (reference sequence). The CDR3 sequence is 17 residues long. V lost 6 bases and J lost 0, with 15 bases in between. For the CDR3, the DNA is TGTGCCAGTAGCAAAACGACCTCTAGCTCCTATAATTCACCCCTCCACTTT. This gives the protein CASSKTTSSSYNSPLHF.

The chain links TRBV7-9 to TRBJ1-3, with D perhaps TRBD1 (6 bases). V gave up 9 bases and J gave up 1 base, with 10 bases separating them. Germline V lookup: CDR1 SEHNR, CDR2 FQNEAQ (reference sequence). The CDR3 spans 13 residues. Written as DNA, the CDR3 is TGTGCCAGTACGGACAGTTCTGGAAACACCATATATTTT. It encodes CASTDSSGNTIYF.

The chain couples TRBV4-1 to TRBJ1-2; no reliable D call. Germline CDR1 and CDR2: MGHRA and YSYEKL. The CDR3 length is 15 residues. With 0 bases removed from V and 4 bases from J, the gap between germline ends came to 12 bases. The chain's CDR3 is CASSQDLPLAYGYTF. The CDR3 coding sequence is TGCGCCAGCAGCCAAGACCTCCCGTTAGCCTATGGCTACACCTTC.